One sample yielded the 20 T cell receptor beta chains listed below, sequenced in a study of T-cell memory formation after mild COVID-19. TCRdb re-derived calls from the 5' RACE reads in MiXCR, one entry per CDR3 protein. The sample carries about 410,000 distinct CDR3 sequences, 20% to 30% recorded once. Sequences were obtained from PBMCs or a T cell subset sorted from them (not recorded which). The receptors here all came from an adult woman who had mild COVID-19 (a few samples of this study predate the infection). Cell type and time point are not known.

J is TRBJ1-2 and V is TRBV7-2, with 12 bases aligning to TRBD1. J gave up 7 bases and V 1 base, and 10 bases lay outside the gene matches. This CDR3 spans 17 amino acids. Germline CDR1 is SGHTA and CDR2 is FQGNSA. The CDR3 reads CASSLGAPGQGAGGYTF. CDR3 nucleotide sequence: TGTGCCAGCAGCTTAGGGGCACCGGGACAGGGGGCCGGTGGCTACACCTTC.

The CDR3 coding sequence is TGTGCCAGCAGCCCCTCGCGGCCTGATGAGCAGTTCTTC. It specifies CASSPSRPDEQFF. The chain employs TRBV9 and TRBJ2-1; no reliable D call. V was trimmed by 4 bases and J by 8 bases, leaving 13 bases between them. Germline lookup yields CDR1 SGDLS and CDR2 YYNGEE. The CDR3 is made up of 13 amino acids.

The chain has TRBV27 and TRBJ2-2; D remains ambiguous. Trimming stripped 4 bases from V and 4 bases from J, with 7 bases between. In germline, CDR1 is MNHEY, CDR2 SMNVEV (reference sequence). CDR3 size: 13 residues. The CDR3 coding sequence is TGTGCCAGCAGTTCCCCCTTCACCGGGGAGCTGTTTTTT. It specifies CASSSPFTGELFF.

The rearrangement joins TRBV15 to TRBJ1-2; tentative D call: TRBD1 (6 bases). V was cut by 0 bases and J by 3 bases, with 11 bases left in between. CDR1 is LNHNV and CDR2 is YYDKDF in the germline V gene (reference sequence). The CDR3 sequence is 15 residues long. The CDR3: CATSRDSGGYYGYTF. The DNA for the CDR3 is TGTGCCACCAGCAGAGATTCGGGGGGCTACTATGGCTACACCTTC.

V is TRBV21-1 and J is TRBJ2-4; the table's TRBD1 call for D was not verified on the DNA. TRBV21-1 is noted as a pseudogene. The CDR3 contains 16 residues. CDR3 in DNA: TGTGCCAGCAGCAAAGGACAGGGGGAAGCCAAAAACATTCAGTACTTC. This translates into CASSKGQGEAKNIQYF.

The chain carries TRBV6-6 and TRBJ2-7; tentative D call: TRBD2 (6 bases). The V end lost 4 bases, the J end lost 3 bases, and 19 bases lay between the germline ends. CDR3 length: 16 amino acids. The germline V gene has CDR1 MNHNY and CDR2 SVGAGI (reference sequence). The CDR3 nucleotides are TGTGCCAGCAGTTTGACGCCGGGACTCGTGGACTACGAGCAGTACTTC. Translated: CASSLTPGLVDYEQYF.

This clonotype has just a few counts. This chain uses TRBV7-9 with TRBJ1-4; D is ambiguous. V lost 3 bases, J lost 4 bases, and 6 bases lay in between. This CDR3 has 13 amino acids. CDR1 and CDR2 from the germline V gene are SEHNR and FQNEAQ (reference sequence). The CDR3 region is CASSFISNEKLFF. The DNA for the CDR3 is TGTGCCAGCAGCTTTATAAGTAATGAAAAACTGTTTTTT.

The chain is built from TRBV5-1 and TRBJ2-1; D is perhaps TRBD1 (5 bases). The CDR3 has 15 residues. Trimming took off 4 bases at V and 8 bases at J, with 19 bases between the two ends. The germline V gene has CDR1 SGHRS and CDR2 YFSETQ. The CDR3, as DNA: TGCGCCAGCAGCCTAACCCCAGCCGCCAGGGATGAGCAGTTCTTC. Amino acid sequence: CASSLTPAARDEQFF.

This clonotype has a count of ten or more. This chain links TRBV5-1 with TRBJ2-7, with a tentative D call TRBD1 (6 bases). The CDR3 sequence is 12 residues long. V was pared by 3 bases and J by 5 bases, with 9 bases between. Germline V gene lookup returns CDR1 SGHRS and CDR2 YFSETQ. CDR3 protein: CASSSTGNEQYF. CDR3 DNA: TGCGCCAGCAGCTCCACAGGGAACGAGCAGTACTTC. The variable domain in full, with the rest retrieved from reference TRBV5-1 and TRBJ2-7, is KAGVTQTPRYLIKTRGQQVTLSCSPISGHRSVSWYQQTPGQGLQFLFEYFSETQRNKGNFPGRFSGRQFSNSRSEMNVSTLELGDSALYLCASSSTGNEQYFGPGTRLTVT.

V usage is TRBV24-1 and J usage is TRBJ2-5; maybe TRBD1 (5 bases). Between the trimmed V and J ends, which lost 10 bases and 0 bases, there was a span of 11 bases. Germline values: CDR1 KGHDR, CDR2 SFDVKD. This CDR3 contains 13 residues. For the CDR3, the DNA is TGTGCCACATCTAGGGGAAACCAAGAGACCCAGTACTTC. Translating gives CATSRGNQETQYF.

The J gene is TRBJ2-7, the V gene TRBV12-3 or TRBV12-4, with TRBD1 matching 7 bases. This CDR3 spans 15 amino acids. V was clipped by 2 bases and J by 0 bases; unmatched bases: 4. The CDR3 nucleotides read TGTGCCAGCAGTTTAATACAGGGGCCCTCCTACGAGCAGTACTTC. This encodes CASSLIQGPSYEQYF.

The rearrangement uses TRBV30 and TRBJ2-6, with 11 bases lining up with TRBD1. After removal of 4 bases from V and 2 bases from J, the junction contained 4 bases not matched to a gene. CDR1 is GTSNPN and CDR2 is SVGIG in the germline V gene (reference sequence). The CDR3 length is 16 residues. This CDR3 is CAWNGQGAPGANVLTF. DNA for the CDR3: TGTGCCTGGAATGGACAGGGGGCGCCTGGGGCCAACGTCCTGACTTTC.

The chain couples TRBV2 to TRBJ2-1; D gene ambiguous. CDR3 size: 16 residues. The V end was cut by 7 bases, the J end by 0 bases, with 16 bases between. Germline values: CDR1 SNHLY, CDR2 FYNNEI. The CDR3 DNA follows: TGTGCCAGCATGGTCCCGGTTCTGACCTCCTACAATGAGCAGTTCTTC. Its protein is CASMVPVLTSYNEQFF. The complete variable domain, with remaining parts taken from reference TRBV2 and TRBJ2-1, reads EPEVTQTPSHQVTQMGQEVILRCVPISNHLYFYWYRQILGQKVEFLVSFYNNEISEKSEIFDDQFSVERPDGSNFTLKIRSTKLEDSAMYFCASMVPVLTSYNEQFFGPGTRLTVL.

This clonotype was counted once. The chain recombines TRBV12-3 or TRBV12-4 with TRBJ2-7, with 7 bases that match TRBD1. This CDR3 contains 16 residues. V shed 4 bases, J shed 2 bases, and the junction held 11 bases outside the gene matches. This CDR3 reads CASSYRQGTKPYEQYF. The CDR3 nucleotides read TGTGCCAGCAGTTACCGACAGGGAACTAAGCCCTACGAGCAGTACTTC.

In its sample, this clonotype was seen a few times. The chain is built from TRBV12-3 or TRBV12-4 and TRBJ1-1, with 9 bases identical to TRBD1. The ends lost 3 bases at V and 0 bases at J; junction bases unmatched: 8. The CDR3 extends over 17 amino acids. The CDR3 sequence is CASSLEGQGFMNTEAFF. In nucleotides, the CDR3 is TGTGCCAGCAGTTTGGAGGGACAGGGTTTCATGAACACTGAAGCTTTCTTT.

V usage is TRBV4-1 and J usage is TRBJ1-3, with D uncertain. V was pared by 3 bases and J by 0 bases, with 9 bases between. CDR3 size: 15 residues. Per germline, CDR1 MGHRA and CDR2 YSYEKL. The CDR3 loop is CASSQPRISGNTIYF. The CDR3 DNA is TGCGCCAGCAGCCAGCCTAGGATCTCTGGAAACACCATATATTTT.

This chain connects TRBV5-1 to TRBJ2-3; possibly TRBD2 for D (5 bases). This CDR3 is built from 15 residues. The ends were cut back, 6 bases at V and 2 bases at J, with 16 bases in the middle. Germline CDR1 reads SGHRS; CDR2 reads YFSETQ. The CDR3 loop is CASKERASHTDTQYF. The CDR3 DNA reads as TGCGCCAGCAAGGAGAGGGCGTCGCACACAGATACGCAGTATTTT.

V is TRBV29-1 and J is TRBJ2-7; TRBD2 matches 10 bases. The germline gives CDR1 SQVTM, CDR2 ANQGSEA. This CDR3 comprises 15 residues. Trimming took 4 bases from V and 0 from J; bases not matched to a gene: 6. This CDR3 reads CSVVGRTSGSYEQYF. The CDR3 DNA reads TGCAGCGTTGTGGGAAGGACTAGCGGCTCCTACGAGCAGTACTTC.

V is TRBV27 and J is TRBJ2-4, with TRBD1 as a possible D gene (6 bases). Looked up from germline, CDR1 is MNHEY and CDR2 is SMNVEV (reference sequence). The CDR3 has 13 amino acids. V lost 6 bases and J 4 bases, leaving 10 bases between the germline ends. The CDR3 is CASRAGAKNIQYF. The CDR3 DNA follows: TGTGCCAGCAGAGCAGGGGCGAAAAACATTCAGTACTTC.

This clonotype is a singleton in its sample. This chain joins TRBV7-9 and TRBJ2-7, with 7 bases that match TRBD1. The CDR3 length is 15 residues. J was trimmed by 4 bases and V by 5 bases; bases with no gene match: 11. Germline CDR1 SEHNR, CDR2 FQNEAQ (reference sequence). CDR3 region: CASSPDPDRRYEQYF. CDR3 in DNA: TGTGCCAGCAGCCCCGACCCGGACAGGAGGTACGAGCAGTACTTC.